These 17 T cell receptor beta chains were all obtained from the same sample, sequenced in a study of blood T cells in healthy people across ages. PCR was performed a second time for about 6 to 12 cycles using a sample-barcoded 5' primer and a J-beta primer mix. Via MiXCR, TCRdb re-called the 5' RACE reads, giving one row per CDR3 protein. The sample records 1 million or so distinct CDR3 sequences, 20% to 25% being singletons. These data were also reused for a study on T cells of mothers and their children.

Sample: blood. The receptors originated from a girl aged 2 to 9 in good health.

Only a few counts were recorded for this clonotype. The J gene is TRBJ2-5, the V gene TRBV20-1; 10 positions match TRBD2. The DNA matches TRBJ2-7 better at its end, which makes the J call doubtful. The germline V gene has CDR1 DFQATT and CDR2 SNEGSKA (reference sequence). This CDR3 is 16 amino acids long. CDR3 DNA: TGCAGTGCTAGAGATTTCTCTAGCGGGGGTCCCTACGAGCAGTACTTC. Amino acids: CSARDFSSGGPYEQYF.

This clonotype came up many times. The chain is built from TRBV7-9 and TRBJ2-7; 9 bases fit TRBD1. The junction had 2 bases not matched to a gene; V was cut back by 3 bases and J by 2 bases. CDR3 size: 14 residues. Germline V gene data show CDR1 as SEHNR and CDR2 as FQNEAQ (reference sequence). The CDR3 protein is CASSFGTGPYEQYF. CDR3 nucleotide sequence: TGTGCCAGCAGCTTCGGGACAGGGCCCTACGAGCAGTACTTC.

The chain is built from TRBV28 and TRBJ2-4; 9 nucleotides line up with TRBD1. CDR3 length equals 13 residues. V gave up 6 bases and J gave up 8 bases; unmatched junction bases: 5. Germline V lookup: CDR1 MDHEN, CDR2 SYDVKM. The DNA of the CDR3 is TGTGCCAGCAGACAGGGGGCGCAGGACATTCAGTACTTC. It codes for CASRQGAQDIQYF.

This chain uses TRBV7-9 with TRBJ1-1; D gene ambiguous. Trimming pared 10 bases from V and 0 bases from J, leaving 9 bases between. This CDR3 comprises 12 residues. Germline V gene sequence: CDR1 SEHNR, CDR2 FQNEAQ (reference sequence). CDR3 residues: CATGVVNTEAFF. CDR3 bases: TGTGCCACGGGCGTAGTGAACACTGAAGCTTTCTTT.

J is TRBJ2-1 and V is TRBV29-1; D perhaps matches TRBD2 (5 bases). The CDR3 consists of 13 residues. Trimming removed 4 bases from V and 2 bases from J, with 9 bases in between. Germline CDR1 SQVTM, CDR2 ANQGSEA. This CDR3 reads CSVGSGTYNEQFF. Written as DNA, the CDR3 is TGCAGCGTTGGGAGCGGTACCTACAATGAGCAGTTCTTC.

The V call is TRBV18, the J call TRBJ2-1, with 8 bases fitting TRBD1. V gave up 4 bases and J gave up 10 bases; unmatched junction bases: 15. CDR3 size: 16 residues. Germline V gives CDR1 KGHSH, CDR2 LQKENI. CDR3 sequence: CASSLGQGMTGNEQFF. The CDR3, as DNA: TGTGCCAGCTCACTCGGACAGGGAATGACGGGCAACGAGCAGTTCTTC. The full variable domain, with the rest looked up from reference TRBV18 and TRBJ2-1, is NAGVMQNPRHLVRRRGQEARLRCSPMKGHSHVYWYRQLPEEGLKFMVYLQKENIIDESGMPKERFSAEFPKEGPSILRIQQVVRGDSAAYFCASSLGQGMTGNEQFFGPGTRLTVL.

J is TRBJ2-7 and V is TRBV6-4, with D hard to call. Per germline, CDR1 MRHNA and CDR2 SNTAGT. The CDR3 contains 11 residues. Trimming took 10 bases from V and 1 from J, leaving 8 bases between them. As DNA, the CDR3 is TGTGCCAACATAAATTCCTACGAGCAGTACTTC. Encoded protein: CANINSYEQYF.

The table lists this clonotype with a few counts. This chain links TRBV20-1 with TRBJ1-2, with D maybe TRBD1 (5 bases). CDR3 size: 12 residues. The V and J ends lost 6 bases and 8 bases respectively, with 16 bases between them. CDR1 and CDR2 (germline): DFQATT, SNEGSKA (reference sequence). The CDR3 here is CSALPWGGGYTF. Written as DNA, the CDR3 is TGCAGTGCCTTACCGTGGGGCGGAGGCTACACCTTC.

The rearrangement uses TRBV12-3 or TRBV12-4 and TRBJ1-1, with TRBD1 matching 7 bases. The trim removed 7 bases at V and 8 bases at J, leaving 7 bases unmatched. The CDR3 sequence is 12 residues long. As DNA, the CDR3 is TGTGCCAGCACCATGACAGGGATGGAAGCTTTCTTT. Encoded protein: CASTMTGMEAFF.

This clonotype has more than one count but fewer than ten. This chain joins TRBV27 and TRBJ1-5; 7 bases are a match to TRBD1. This CDR3 is built from 15 residues. Germline values: CDR1 MNHEY, CDR2 SMNVEV (reference sequence). Unmatched junction bases numbered 7, after V lost 5 bases and J lost 3 bases. For the CDR3, the DNA is TGTGCCAGCAGTCCCCGGGACAGCGCCAATCAGCCCCAGCATTTT. Translating it yields CASSPRDSANQPQHF.

The genes are TRBV7-9 and TRBJ1-5; a possible D gene is TRBD1 (6 bases). The ends were cut back, 3 bases at V and 1 base at J, with 10 bases in the middle. From germline, CDR1 is SEHNR and CDR2 FQNEAQ (reference sequence). The CDR3 has 15 amino acids. The CDR3 is CASSFGTYSNQPQHF. The DNA for the CDR3 is TGTGCCAGCAGCTTCGGGACATACAGCAATCAGCCCCAGCATTTT.

Only one count was recorded for this clonotype. The CDR3 spells CASSQREHREAFF. CDR3 coding DNA: TGTGCCAGCAGCCAGAGGGAGCACAGGGAAGCTTTCTTT. This chain uses TRBV7-9 with TRBJ1-1, with D tentatively TRBD1 (5 bases). This CDR3 has 13 residues. CDR1 is SEHNR and CDR2 is FQNEAQ in the germline V gene (reference sequence). The V and J ends lost 5 bases and 8 bases respectively, with 15 bases between them.

DNA of the CDR3: TGTGCCAGCAGTCACAAACCCAGGGACCGAGCTTACACCGGGGAGCTGTTTTTT. It specifies CASSHKPRDRAYTGELFF. J is TRBJ2-2 and V is TRBV6-5; the D call may be TRBD1 or TRBD2 (5 bases each). This CDR3 is 18 amino acids long. Germline-derived CDR1 and CDR2 are MNHEY and SVGAGI. With 5 bases removed from V and 3 bases from J, the gap between germline ends came to 22 bases.

The chain couples TRBV6-2 or TRBV6-3 to TRBJ2-7; D possibly uses TRBD1 or TRBD2 (6 bases each). This CDR3 has 16 amino acids. Germline V gene data show CDR1 as MNHEY and CDR2 as SVGEGT. V was cut by 6 bases and J by 2 bases, with 20 bases left in between. Written as DNA, the CDR3 is TGTGCCAGCAGCCGCTGGAGTGGGGGGCCGACCTACGAGCAGTACTTC. This encodes CASSRWSGGPTYEQYF.

This clonotype was recorded only once. The chain recombines TRBV29-1 with TRBJ2-7; 9 bases are a match to TRBD1. CDR3 length: 14 residues. V lost 6 bases to trimming and J lost 5 bases; unmatched junction nucleotides: 11. Germline V CDR1 and CDR2: SQVTM, ANQGSEA. CDR3 in DNA: TGCAGCGTCGAATGGACAGGGGAACCCCACGAGCAGTACTTC. This sequence encodes CSVEWTGEPHEQYF.

CDR3 region: CASSFAGGSETQYF. The CDR3 DNA is TGTGCCAGCAGCTTCGCGGGGGGCTCGGAGACCCAGTACTTC. The V call is TRBV12-3 or TRBV12-4, the J call TRBJ2-5; 8 nucleotides match TRBD2. V gave up 6 bases and J gave up 5 bases; unmatched junction bases: 8. The CDR3 consists of 14 residues.

The chain has TRBV9 and TRBJ2-6, with D unclear. The V and J ends lost 3 bases and 0 bases respectively, with 7 bases between them. CDR1 and CDR2 (germline): SGDLS, YYNGEE. CDR3 size: 15 residues. The CDR3 coding sequence is TGTGCCAGCAGCGCCTCCGACTCTGGGGCCAACGTCCTGACTTTC. It is translated as CASSASDSGANVLTF. Supplemented by reference TRBV9 and TRBJ2-6, the full variable domain reads DSGVTQTPKHLITATGQRVTLRCSPRSGDLSVYWYQQSLDQGLQFLIQYYNGEERAKGNILERFSAQQFPDLHSELNLSSLELGDSALYFCASSASDSGANVLTFGAGSRLTVL.